Presented here are 10 T cell receptor beta chains from one specimen sequenced in a study of blood T cell repertoires in COVID-19. Some clones are missing from TCRdb's copy, which holds only in-frame ones; the method was immunoSEQ multiplex PCR. The repertoire holds 150,000 to 200,000 clones, 86% seen once, with 0.99% in the top ten. The sample consisted of peripheral blood. These receptor sequences come from a man aged 18 to 30 with acute or convalescent COVID-19.

The chain is built from TRBV30 and TRBJ1-1, with 9 bases lining up with TRBD1. The CDR3 loop spans 14 amino acids. The trim removed 4 bases at V and 3 bases at J, leaving 6 bases unmatched. The germline gives CDR1 GTSNPN, CDR2 SVGIG (reference sequence). In DNA, the CDR3 is TGTGCCTGGAACAGGGGGCCTTGGGACACTGAAGCTTTCTTT. Translating gives CAWNRGPWDTEAFF. Based on the CDR3 plus reference TRBV30 and TRBJ1-1, the full variable domain is SQTIHQWPATLVQPVGSPLSLECTVEGTSNPNLYWYRQAAGRGLQLLFYSVGIGQISSEVPQNLSASRPQDRQFILSSKKLLLSDSGFYLCAWNRGPWDTEAFFGQGTRLTVV.

This chain connects TRBV9 to TRBJ1-1, with D tentatively TRBD1 (6 bases). V lost 4 bases and J 7 bases, leaving 23 bases between the germline ends. This CDR3 is built from 16 residues. CDR1 and CDR2 from the germline V gene are SGDLS and YYNGEE. CDR3 amino acids: CASSPGEGENTYEAFF. Here the CDR3 DNA reads TGTGCCAGCAGCCCAGGGGAGGGGGAGAACACGTATGAAGCTTTCTTT.

The V call is TRBV9, the J call TRBJ1-1; 9 positions match TRBD1. CDR3 length: 15 residues. V was pared by 3 bases and J by 3 bases, with 6 bases of the junction left unmatched. The germline V gene encodes CDR1 SGDLS and CDR2 YYNGEE. The chain's CDR3 is CASSEDRGPYTEAFF. In nucleotides, the CDR3 is TGTGCCAGCAGCGAGGACAGGGGCCCTTACACTGAAGCTTTCTTT. Complete variable domain (other parts from reference TRBV9 and TRBJ1-1): DSGVTQTPKHLITATGQRVTLRCSPRSGDLSVYWYQQSLDQGLQFLIQYYNGEERAKGNILERFSAQQFPDLHSELNLSSLELGDSALYFCASSEDRGPYTEAFFGQGTRLTVV.

The chain uses TRBV19 and TRBJ1-1, with 8 bases identical to TRBD1. The ends lost 10 bases at V and 1 base at J; junction bases unmatched: 11. This CDR3 has 15 residues. Germline V gives CDR1 LNHDA, CDR2 SQIVND (reference sequence). The CDR3 loop reads CATSILGQGNTEAFF. Written as DNA, the CDR3 is TGTGCCACCTCGATCCTAGGACAGGGGAACACTGAAGCTTTCTTT.

The chain uses TRBV5-4 and TRBJ2-6, with 7 bases aligning to TRBD1. The V segment lost 2 bases and the J segment 1 base; nucleotides outside the gene matches: 12. Germline CDR1 and CDR2: SGHNT and YYREEE (reference sequence). The length of the CDR3 is 19 residues. The CDR3 region has the DNA TGTGCCAGCAGCTTCCAGACAGGGTCGGTGGGATCTGGGGCCAACGTCCTGACTTTC. Translation gives CASSFQTGSVGSGANVLTF. Full variable domain (outside the CDR3, taken from reference TRBV5-4 and TRBJ2-6): ETGVTQSPTHLIKTRGQQVTLRCSSQSGHNTVSWYQQALGQGPQFIFQYYREEENGRGNFPPRFSGLQFPNYSSELNVNALELDDSALYLCASSFQTGSVGSGANVLTFGAGSRLTVL.

The chain uses TRBV30 and TRBJ1-6, with TRBD1 identical over 7 bases. The CDR3 length is 14 residues. CDR1 and CDR2 (germline): GTSNPN, SVGIG (reference sequence). V gave up 0 bases and J gave up 6 bases; unmatched junction bases: 2. Here the CDR3 DNA reads TGTGCCTGGAGTGTACGGGACAGTAATTCACCCCTCCACTTT. Translation: CAWSVRDSNSPLHF.

The chain links TRBV7-2 to TRBJ2-5, with TRBD2 identical over 11 bases. CDR1 is SGHTA and CDR2 is FQGNSA in the germline V gene. This CDR3 contains 18 residues. Germline trimming cut 0 bases from V and 1 base from J; bases unmatched to any gene: 7. DNA of the CDR3: TGTGCCAGCAGCTTAGCGCCTAGCGGGGGGCCCCTCCAAGAGACCCAGTACTTC. It encodes CASSLAPSGGPLQETQYF. The variable domain in full, with the rest retrieved from reference TRBV7-2 and TRBJ2-5, is GAGVSQSPSNKVTEKGKDVELRCDPISGHTALYWYRQSLGQGLEFLIYFQGNSAPDKSGLPSDRFSAERTGGSVSTLTIQRTQQEDSAVYLCASSLAPSGGPLQETQYFGPGTRLLVL.

This clone has only one observation. Germline and junction disagree at one end, which may indicate a read error. The V gene is TRBV12-3 or TRBV12-4, the J gene TRBJ2-1; D not resolved. The length of the CDR3 is 13 residues. The CDR3 region is CASSPLSSNEQFF. For the CDR3, the DNA is TGTGCCAGCAGTCCCCTTTCCTCCAATGAGCAGTTCTTC.

This clone occurred once. The chain links TRBV28 to TRBJ2-1; TRBD2 matches at 8 bases. Looked up from germline, CDR1 is MDHEN and CDR2 is SYDVKM. Trimming removed 3 bases from V and 7 bases from J; junction bases left unmatched: 8. CDR3 length equals 15 residues. CDR3 region: CASSFTGGAGNEQFF. CDR3 DNA: TGTGCCAGCAGTTTTACCGGGGGGGCGGGAAATGAGCAGTTCTTC.

This clone has only a few counts. The chain uses TRBV6-2 or TRBV6-3 and TRBJ2-7; possibly TRBD1 for D (6 bases). This CDR3 contains 15 residues. Looked up from germline, CDR1 is MNHEY and CDR2 is SVGEGT. V dropped 6 bases and J dropped 6 bases, with 21 bases sitting between them. The CDR3 nucleotides are TGTGCCAGCAGCCGACCCGATTACAGGGCTTGCGAGCAGTACGTC. Translation: CASSRPDYRACEQYV.